This entry lists 24 T cell receptor beta chains sequenced from one sample in a study of EBV T-cell therapy then PD-1 blockade in nasopharyngeal carcinoma. Profiling relied on immunoSEQ multiplex PCR, and the TCRdb table lists in-frame clones only, not all of them. The sample has about 20,000 clones, 82% seen once; the top ten hold less than 25%. This sample's treatment: AdE1-LMPpoly-expanded autologous EBV-specific T-cell therapy followed by anti-PD-1 nivolumab. Antigens of these TCRs are unknown. Material: CD8+ T cells from blood, obtained at day -245 from a patient whose treatment included autologous EBV-specific T cells and nivolumab. These receptors all come from a man in his forties or fifties with nasopharyngeal carcinoma.

The V call is TRBV6-5, the J call TRBJ2-1, with D perhaps matching TRBD2 (5 bases). CDR3 length: 12 residues. CDR1 and CDR2 from the germline V gene are MNHEY and SVGAGI. V was shortened by 2 bases and J by 10 bases, with 9 bases between the two germline ends. The CDR3 nucleotides are TGTGCCAGCAGTTACATCCCGGGGGAGCAGTTCTTC. The encoded protein is CASSYIPGEQFF.

On this clone: This same CDR3 is encoded by further DNA sequences in the sample. The gene calls are TRBV7-9 and TRBJ2-1; D gene ambiguous. This CDR3 spans 14 amino acids. Germline V gene lookup returns CDR1 SEHNR and CDR2 FQNEAQ (reference sequence). Trimming took off 0 bases at V and 0 bases at J, with 3 bases between the two ends. Here the CDR3 reads CASSLAGSYNEQFF. CDR3 in DNA: TGTGCCAGCAGCTTAGCGGGCTCCTACAATGAGCAGTTCTTC.

The chain joins TRBV13 to TRBJ1-6, with 7 bases aligning to TRBD1. The J segment lost 7 bases and the V segment lost 2 bases, leaving 5 bases of the junction unmatched. Germline CDR1 PRHDT, CDR2 FYEKMQ (reference sequence). CDR3 length: 15 residues. CDR3 loop: CASSLFVDRNSPLHF. CDR3 DNA sequence: TGTGCCAGCAGCTTATTTGTGGACAGGAATTCACCCCTCCACTTT.

The chain joins TRBV5-5 to TRBJ2-1; perhaps TRBD1 as D (5 bases). Trimming took 0 bases from V and 0 from J, leaving 10 bases between them. This CDR3 spans 16 amino acids. Germline-derived CDR1 and CDR2 are SGHKS and YYEKEE (reference sequence). The DNA of the CDR3 is TGTGCCAGCAGCTTGGTGACAGCCTTCTCCTACAATGAGCAGTTCTTC. Translated: CASSLVTAFSYNEQFF.

V is TRBV27 and J is TRBJ1-1, with D uncertain. The CDR3 contains 13 residues. V shed 6 bases and J shed 5 bases, with 13 bases lying between them. Per germline, CDR1 MNHEY and CDR2 SMNVEV (reference sequence). CDR3 in DNA: TGTGCCAGCAGACGGGCGCCGTCGACTGAAGCTTTCTTT. It yields the protein CASRRAPSTEAFF.

This clone was seen a single time. The rearrangement joins TRBV2 to TRBJ1-2; 7 nucleotides agree with TRBD1. The CDR3 has 15 residues. V lost 1 base and J lost 5; bases outside the gene matches: 7. The germline V gene has CDR1 SNHLY and CDR2 FYNNEI. The CDR3, as DNA: TGTGCCAGCAGTGAAGGGAGAGGGGGCAGGTATGGCTACACCTTC. Translation: CASSEGRGGRYGYTF.

As to this clone: This CDR3 is also generated by other DNA sequences in the sample. CDR3 nucleotide sequence: TGTGCCACCAGCGGAACAGCAGTGATGGGGGTTTACAATGAGCAGTTCTTC. Amino acids: CATSGTAVMGVYNEQFF. V and J are TRBV15 and TRBJ2-1; D is possibly TRBD1 or TRBD2 (5 bases each). The CDR3 spans 17 residues. V lost 5 bases to trimming and J lost 4 bases, with 21 bases between them. Germline V gives CDR1 LNHNV, CDR2 YYDKDF (reference sequence).

The rearrangement joins TRBV13 to TRBJ1-5; possible D gene TRBD1, 6 bases. The CDR3 consists of 15 residues. Per germline, CDR1 PRHDT and CDR2 FYEKMQ (reference sequence). V was cut by 4 bases and J by 6 bases, with 16 bases left in between. Here the CDR3 reads CASSSSGVGGQPQHF. The CDR3 DNA reads as TGTGCCAGCAGCTCCTCGGGGGTAGGGGGTCAGCCCCAGCATTTT.

This chain connects TRBV5-5 to TRBJ2-7; perhaps TRBD2 as D (5 bases). Germline lookup yields CDR1 SGHKS and CDR2 YYEKEE (reference sequence). The CDR3 is made up of 13 amino acids. V lost 7 bases to trimming and J lost 3 bases, with 14 bases between them. CDR3 sequence: CASLLEEGYEQYF. The DNA of the CDR3 is TGTGCCAGCCTCCTCGAAGAGGGCTACGAGCAGTACTTC.

The chain uses TRBV4-3 and TRBJ1-2; 8 bases line up with TRBD1. V lost 4 bases, J lost 8 bases, and 12 bases stayed unmatched. CDR1 is LGHNA, CDR2 YSLEER, per germline. This CDR3 has 15 amino acids. CDR3 DNA sequence: TGCGCCAGCAGCCCGCACACACAGGGGGGAGGCGGCTACACCTTC. Amino acids: CASSPHTQGGGGYTF.

Sample share makes this clone medium-sized. The chain recombines TRBV25-1 with TRBJ2-7, with 7 bases matching TRBD2. V shed 7 bases and J 5 bases; nucleotides not matched to a gene: 11. This CDR3 comprises 14 residues. In germline, CDR1 is MGHDK, CDR2 SYGVNS. The CDR3 DNA is TGTGCCAGCATGGGGGGGGACGCCTACCACGAGCAGTACTTC. Translated: CASMGGDAYHEQYF.

The chain joins TRBV6-2 or TRBV6-3 to TRBJ2-7; D remains unclear. Germline loops: CDR1 MNHEY, CDR2 SVGEGT. The CDR3 has 14 amino acids. The V end was cut by 2 bases, the J end by 2 bases, with 10 bases between. The CDR3 is CASSYGAGPYEQYF. CDR3 in DNA: TGTGCCAGCAGTTACGGCGCCGGACCCTACGAGCAGTACTTC.

V usage is TRBV7-2 and J usage is TRBJ2-7; TRBD1 might be the D (6 bases). The CDR3 loop spans 16 amino acids. Germline CDR1 reads SGHTA; CDR2 reads FQGNSA. The V and J ends lost 3 bases and 0 bases respectively, with 15 bases between them. Here the CDR3 reads CASSFPTGTSSYEQYF. In DNA form, the CDR3 reads TGTGCCAGCAGCTTCCCGACAGGTACGAGCTCCTACGAGCAGTACTTC.

V usage is TRBV15 and J usage is TRBJ2-7; 7 bases map to TRBD2. CDR1 is LNHNV, CDR2 YYDKDF, per germline (reference sequence). The J segment lost 4 bases and the V segment lost 5 bases, leaving 11 bases of the junction unmatched. There are 15 residues in the CDR3. DNA for the CDR3: TGTGCCACCAGCGAAGGGGACGGGGGGAGGTACGAGCAGTACTTC. This sequence encodes CATSEGDGGRYEQYF.

The chain uses TRBV7-9 and TRBJ1-2; D may be TRBD1 (5 bases). The CDR3 totals 14 residues. Germline V gene sequence: CDR1 SEHNR, CDR2 FQNEAQ (reference sequence). Trimming stripped 5 bases from V and 4 bases from J, with 14 bases between. CDR3 loop: CASSPTPGGYGYTF. The CDR3 DNA sequence: TGTGCCAGCAGCCCTACGCCGGGGGGCTATGGCTACACCTTC.

The chain has TRBV11-3 and TRBJ2-2; D is unclear. V lost 0 bases to trimming and J lost 1 base, with 6 bases between them. CDR3 size: 15 residues. Germline V gene sequence: CDR1 SGHNT, CDR2 YENEEA. The CDR3 is CASSLETVNTGELFF. CDR3 in DNA: TGTGCCAGCAGCTTAGAAACGGTGAACACCGGGGAGCTGTTTTTT.

The J gene is TRBJ1-6, the V gene TRBV19, with D possibly TRBD1 on 6 matching bases. This CDR3 has 14 residues. With 5 bases removed from V and 6 bases from J, the gap between germline ends came to 11 bases. The germline V gene has CDR1 LNHDA and CDR2 SQIVND (reference sequence). The CDR3 sequence is CASSLVDSNSPLHF. The DNA for the CDR3 is TGTGCCAGTAGTTTGGTGGACAGTAATTCACCCCTCCACTTT.

The genes are TRBV4-3 and TRBJ2-3; D is possibly TRBD1 (6 bases). V shed 4 bases and J shed 0 bases, with 14 bases lying between them. CDR3 length equals 16 residues. The germline V gene has CDR1 LGHNA and CDR2 YSLEER. CDR3 in DNA: TGCGCCAGCAGCCGAGCCGGGACAATAAGCACAGATACGCAGTATTTT. It specifies CASSRAGTISTDTQYF.

The V and J genes are TRBV7-9 and TRBJ2-4; D gene unclear. V was shortened by 3 bases and J by 8 bases, with 14 bases between the two germline ends. The germline CDR1 and CDR2 sequences are SEHNR and FQNEAQ (reference sequence). The CDR3 loop spans 14 amino acids. CDR3: CASSFYSPGDIQYF. Written as DNA, the CDR3 is TGTGCCAGCAGCTTCTACTCTCCCGGAGACATTCAGTACTTC.

This chain links TRBV9 with TRBJ2-7, with D possibly being TRBD1 or TRBD2 (6 bases each). The length of the CDR3 is 13 residues. Germline CDR1 reads SGDLS; CDR2 reads YYNGEE. The V end lost 0 bases, the J end lost 6 bases, and 10 bases lay between the germline ends. The CDR3 spells CASSVGGAGEQYF. CDR3 bases: TGTGCCAGCAGCGTAGGGGGGGCGGGCGAGCAGTACTTC.

The chain is built from TRBV9 and TRBJ1-6; TRBD1 matches at 10 bases. The germline V gene encodes CDR1 SGDLS and CDR2 YYNGEE. The trim removed 4 bases at V and 0 bases at J, leaving 7 bases unmatched. The CDR3 has 18 amino acids. CDR3 in amino acids: CASSKRQGASSYNSPLHF. In DNA, the CDR3 is TGTGCCAGCAGCAAACGACAGGGGGCTAGCTCCTATAATTCACCCCTCCACTTT.

V and J are TRBV4-3 and TRBJ2-2; D is unclear. This CDR3 spans 15 amino acids. Germline CDR1 reads LGHNA; CDR2 reads YSLEER. V was trimmed by 1 base and J by 4 bases, leaving 10 bases between them. CDR3 sequence reads: CASSQVGQLTGELFF. The CDR3 nucleotides are TGCGCCAGCAGCCAAGTAGGCCAGCTCACCGGGGAGCTGTTTTTT.

The chain has TRBV29-1 and TRBJ1-1, with 9 bases lining up with TRBD1. Looked up from germline, CDR1 is SQVTM and CDR2 is ANQGSEA. Trimming removed 7 bases from V and 5 bases from J; junction bases left unmatched: 5. The CDR3 is made up of 12 amino acids. CDR3 in DNA: TGCAGCGGTAGACAGGGGGAAACTGAAGCTTTCTTT. Encoded protein: CSGRQGETEAFF.

The rearrangement uses TRBV10-3 and TRBJ1-2; D not certain. The CDR3 has 16 amino acids. The germline V gene has CDR1 ENHRY and CDR2 SYGVKD. V was pared by 4 bases and J by 6 bases, with 21 bases between. The CDR3, as DNA: TGTGCCATCAGTGGGGAGATATTCGAGGGCTTAGATGGCTACACCTTC. Translating it yields CAISGEIFEGLDGYTF.